These 29 T cell receptor beta chains share one sample of origin, sequenced in a study of shared clonotypes between healthy human individuals. Generated by immunoSEQ multiplex PCR, the TCRdb table keeps only in-frame clones and is missing some. The sample lists about 2.1 million clones; 93% were seen once. Positively selected for CCR7, the CD45RO-negative cells used as naive CD8 cells excluded terminally differentiated effector memory CD45RA+ cells. Sequenced: naive CD8+ T cells from PBMCs. Receptors originate from a man between 18 and 35 years old in good health. Some clones in this sample may be carry-over from other donors' samples.

The V gene is TRBV4-3, the J gene TRBJ2-7; possibly TRBD2 for D (6 bases). This CDR3 has 15 residues. Germline CDR1 LGHNA, CDR2 YSLEER. V shed 4 bases and J shed 3 bases, with 16 bases lying between them. The CDR3 nucleotides are TGCGCCAGCAGCCCGCGGAGGGGTAGCAGCTACGAGCAGTACTTC. This encodes CASSPRRGSSYEQYF.

The chain uses TRBV7-9 and TRBJ2-1, with D unresolved. This CDR3 region has 14 residues. CDR1 and CDR2 (germline): SEHNR, FQNEAQ (reference sequence). V was shortened by 8 bases and J by 0 bases, with 11 bases between the two germline ends. CDR3 DNA sequence: TGTGCCAGCGGTGACTCGAGCTCCTACAATGAGCAGTTCTTC. Its protein is CASGDSSSYNEQFF.

The CDR3 region is CASSQAYNEQFF. The CDR3 bases are TGTGCCAGCAGCCAAGCATACAATGAGCAGTTCTTC. The chain carries TRBV4-2 and TRBJ2-1, with D unresolved. Germline V gene sequence: CDR1 LGHNA, CDR2 YNFKEQ. Trimming shortened V by 1 base and J by 4 bases, and 2 bases separated the two germline ends. The CDR3 is 12 amino acids.

This clone was counted only a few times. V and J are TRBV27 and TRBJ1-5; maybe TRBD1 (5 bases). The CDR3 has 14 residues. With 7 bases removed from V and 2 bases from J, the gap between germline ends came to 12 bases. Germline CDR1 is MNHEY and CDR2 is SMNVEV (reference sequence). The CDR3 loop is CASTLQGGNQPQHF. DNA for the CDR3: TGTGCCAGCACTCTGCAAGGGGGCAATCAGCCCCAGCATTTT.

This rearrangement joins TRBV19 to TRBJ2-3; 11 bases align to TRBD2. With 2 bases clipped from V and 4 bases from J, the junction kept 8 bases outside the gene matches. There are 17 residues in the CDR3. From germline, CDR1 is LNHDA and CDR2 SQIVND (reference sequence). CDR3 amino acids: CASSILVLAGGADTQYF. The CDR3 DNA reads as TGTGCCAGTAGTATATTGGTTCTAGCGGGAGGCGCAGATACGCAGTATTTT.

The chain carries TRBV27 and TRBJ2-7; TRBD2 matches at 13 bases. Looked up from germline, CDR1 is MNHEY and CDR2 is SMNVEV (reference sequence). V shed 6 bases, J shed 3 bases, and the junction held 2 bases outside the gene matches. The CDR3 consists of 14 residues. The CDR3 bases are TGTGCCAGCAGGGGACTAGCGGGGTTCTACGAGCAGTACTTC. Translation: CASRGLAGFYEQYF.

This chain connects TRBV9 to TRBJ1-2; D is ambiguous. Trimming pared 4 bases from V and 5 bases from J, leaving 21 bases between. The length of the CDR3 is 16 residues. From germline, CDR1 is SGDLS and CDR2 YYNGEE. The CDR3 bases are TGTGCCAGCAGCTCCCGAAGGGAATCGCCGTCGTATGGCTACACCTTC. Its protein product is CASSSRRESPSYGYTF.

CDR3 nucleotides: TGTGCCAGCAGCTTGCTGGCAGGGACGGGAAACACCATATATTTT. As protein: CASSLLAGTGNTIYF. The J gene is TRBJ1-3, the V gene TRBV11-2, with D perhaps TRBD1 (5 bases). The CDR3 runs to 15 residues. V was clipped by 3 bases and J by 4 bases, with 13 bases between them. From germline, CDR1 is SGHAT and CDR2 FQNNGV.

On this clone itself: Other DNA sequences in this sample translate to the same CDR3. This chain joins TRBV7-2 and TRBJ2-7, with D possibly matching TRBD2 (6 bases). The CDR3 runs to 15 residues. Between the trimmed V and J ends, which lost 6 bases and 1 base, there was a span of 16 bases. The germline V gene has CDR1 SGHTA and CDR2 FQGNSA. This CDR3 reads CASSLGAGGSYEQYF. The CDR3 nucleotides read TGTGCCAGCAGTCTCGGGGCCGGGGGATCCTACGAGCAGTACTTC.

The V gene is TRBV15, the J gene TRBJ1-4; a weak D match, TRBD1 (5 bases). CDR3 length equals 14 residues. The V end was cut by 5 bases, the J end by 5 bases, with 12 bases between. Germline CDR1 and CDR2: LNHNV and YYDKDF (reference sequence). The CDR3 region has the DNA TGTGCCACCAGCGGACGGGGGACGAATGAAAAACTGTTTTTT. It translates to CATSGRGTNEKLFF.

This rearrangement joins TRBV2 to TRBJ2-2, with D possibly called TRBD1 or TRBD2 (5 bases each). This CDR3 contains 15 residues. V lost 7 bases and J lost 7, with 19 bases in between. CDR1 is SNHLY and CDR2 is FYNNEI in the germline V gene. CDR3 in DNA: TGTGCCAGCATCTCAGGTCCGGGGACCGTCGGGGAGCTGTTTTTT. Its protein is CASISGPGTVGELFF. Drawing the rest from reference TRBV2 and TRBJ2-2, the complete variable domain is EPEVTQTPSHQVTQMGQEVILRCVPISNHLYFYWYRQILGQKVEFLVSFYNNEISEKSEIFDDQFSVERPDGSNFTLKIRSTKLEDSAMYFCASISGPGTVGELFFGEGSRLTVL.

The V and J genes are TRBV10-3 and TRBJ2-7; 12 bases map to TRBD2. The ends lost 3 bases at V and 2 bases at J; junction bases unmatched: 8. Germline values: CDR1 ENHRY, CDR2 SYGVKD. There are 17 residues in the CDR3. DNA for the CDR3: TGTGCCATCAGTGAAGGGACTAGCGGGTCTGGGGCCTACGAGCAGTACTTC. It translates to CAISEGTSGSGAYEQYF.

The genes are TRBV5-1 and TRBJ1-1; 9 bases align to TRBD1. Unmatched junction bases numbered 3, after V lost 4 bases and J lost 8 bases. The CDR3 is 12 amino acids. From germline, CDR1 is SGHRS and CDR2 YFSETQ. CDR3 protein: CASSRGTGEAFF. CDR3 DNA: TGCGCCAGCAGCCGCGGGACAGGGGAAGCTTTCTTT.

J is TRBJ2-1 and V is TRBV30, with 8 bases matching TRBD1. Looked up from germline, CDR1 is GTSNPN and CDR2 is SVGIG (reference sequence). The CDR3 runs to 16 residues. V lost 0 bases and J lost 8; bases outside the gene matches: 12. This CDR3 is CAWSVPAGGFRDEQFF. The CDR3 nucleotides are TGTGCCTGGAGTGTACCGGCAGGGGGCTTCAGGGATGAGCAGTTCTTC.

The count of this clone is one. This rearrangement joins TRBV28 to TRBJ1-1; D gene unclear. Germline V gene data show CDR1 as MDHEN and CDR2 as SYDVKM. This CDR3 comprises 13 residues. Trimming took off 3 bases at V and 1 base at J, with 6 bases between the two ends. The CDR3 DNA is TGTGCCAGCAGTTTTTGGCCGAACACTGAAGCTTTCTTT. This translates into CASSFWPNTEAFF.

The chain couples TRBV5-4 to TRBJ2-3; a weak D match, TRBD2 (6 bases). V was trimmed by 3 bases and J by 1 base, leaving 15 bases between them. The CDR3 covers 16 residues. Germline CDR1 is SGHNT and CDR2 is YYREEE (reference sequence). CDR3 sequence reads: CASSSLAEAGTDTQYF. Here the CDR3 DNA reads TGTGCCAGCAGCTCCTTAGCGGAGGCGGGCACAGATACGCAGTATTTT.

V and J are TRBV7-9 and TRBJ2-1; D is uncertain. This CDR3 is built from 13 residues. Trimming removed 5 bases from V and 4 bases from J, with 9 bases in between. The germline CDR1 and CDR2 sequences are SEHNR and FQNEAQ (reference sequence). The CDR3 sequence is CASSQTGYNEQFF. The CDR3 region has the DNA TGTGCCAGCAGCCAGACTGGATACAATGAGCAGTTCTTC.

Comment on this clone: The same CDR3 is also encoded by other DNA sequences in this sample. The V call is TRBV29-1, the J call TRBJ2-7, with a possible D match to TRBD2 (5 bases). The V end lost 4 bases, the J end lost 0 bases, and 10 bases lay between the germline ends. Looked up from germline, CDR1 is SQVTM and CDR2 is ANQGSEA. This CDR3 is 13 amino acids long. CDR3 in DNA: TGCAGCGTTGTGACGGGGATCTCCTACGAGCAGTACTTC. The encoded protein is CSVVTGISYEQYF.

V is TRBV6-1 and J is TRBJ2-2; D is unclear. V was pared by 2 bases and J by 3 bases, with 10 bases between. The V gene's germline CDR1 is MNHNS and CDR2 SASEGT. This CDR3 region has 15 residues. The CDR3 sequence: CASSEWIGDTGELFF. The DNA of the CDR3 is TGTGCCAGCAGTGAATGGATTGGGGACACCGGGGAGCTGTTTTTT.

V usage is TRBV9 and J usage is TRBJ2-5; a weak D match, TRBD1 (6 bases). The V gene lost 0 bases and the J gene lost 4 bases, with 13 bases spanning the gap. CDR1 is SGDLS, CDR2 YYNGEE, per germline. This CDR3 region has 15 residues. The chain's CDR3 is CASSVDGLGGETQYF. The CDR3 DNA is TGTGCCAGCAGCGTAGACGGGTTAGGGGGAGAGACCCAGTACTTC. Based on the CDR3 plus reference TRBV9 and TRBJ2-5, the full variable domain is DSGVTQTPKHLITATGQRVTLRCSPRSGDLSVYWYQQSLDQGLQFLIQYYNGEERAKGNILERFSAQQFPDLHSELNLSSLELGDSALYFCASSVDGLGGETQYFGPGTRLLVL.

The chain couples TRBV5-1 to TRBJ2-4, with D unclear. V was clipped by 7 bases and J by 2 bases, with 4 bases between them. CDR1 is SGHRS, CDR2 YFSETQ, per germline. CDR3 length equals 11 residues. CDR3 sequence: CASPPKNIQYF. CDR3 nucleotide sequence: TGCGCCAGCCCCCCCAAAAACATTCAGTACTTC.

In its sample, this clone was seen once. The V call is TRBV15, the J call TRBJ1-2; 9 bases are a match to TRBD1. V was pared by 1 base and J by 6 bases, with 6 bases of the junction left unmatched. Germline V lookup: CDR1 LNHNV, CDR2 YYDKDF (reference sequence). The CDR3 length is 15 residues. CDR3 protein: CATSRARDRVNGYTF. CDR3 DNA: TGTGCCACCAGCAGAGCACGGGACAGGGTGAATGGCTACACCTTC. Drawing the rest from reference TRBV15 and TRBJ1-2, the complete variable domain is DAMVIQNPRYQVTQFGKPVTLSCSQTLNHNVMYWYQQKSSQAPKLLFHYYDKDFNNEADTPDNFQSRRPNTSFCFLDIRSPGLGDTAMYLCATSRARDRVNGYTFGSGTRLTVV.

The V and J genes are TRBV27 and TRBJ2-3; possible D gene TRBD1, 5 bases. The CDR3 consists of 15 residues. Germline loops: CDR1 MNHEY, CDR2 SMNVEV (reference sequence). V lost 2 bases to trimming and J lost 3 bases, with 12 bases between them. The CDR3 reads CASSLVPGRTDTQYF. DNA for the CDR3: TGTGCCAGCAGTTTAGTACCAGGGCGAACAGATACGCAGTATTTT.

The chain recombines TRBV11-3 with TRBJ1-1; D is undetermined. Germline V gene data show CDR1 as SGHNT and CDR2 as YENEEA. The CDR3 is 13 residues long. V lost 5 bases and J lost 5, with 12 bases in between. This CDR3 is CASSPGPTTEAFF. CDR3 coding DNA: TGTGCCAGCAGCCCCGGACCAACAACTGAAGCTTTCTTT.

This rearrangement joins TRBV9 to TRBJ1-2; D is undetermined. CDR1 and CDR2 (germline): SGDLS, YYNGEE. The CDR3 is 13 amino acids. Trimming took off 4 bases at V and 8 bases at J, with 15 bases between the two ends. The CDR3 reads CASSPGKSQGYTF. For the CDR3, the DNA is TGTGCCAGCAGCCCCGGGAAGTCGCAAGGCTACACCTTC. The full variable domain, its missing parts supplied by reference TRBV9 and TRBJ1-2, is DSGVTQTPKHLITATGQRVTLRCSPRSGDLSVYWYQQSLDQGLQFLIQYYNGEERAKGNILERFSAQQFPDLHSELNLSSLELGDSALYFCASSPGKSQGYTFGSGTRLTVV.

The DNA for the CDR3 is TGTGCCAGCACAGCCCTTGGCCGGGAGCAGTTCTTC. Its protein is CASTALGREQFF. The chain carries TRBV6-5 and TRBJ2-1; D not resolved. Germline V gives CDR1 MNHEY, CDR2 SVGAGI. V gave up 7 bases and J gave up 10 bases, with 14 bases separating them. The CDR3 spans 12 residues.

This chain uses TRBV19 with TRBJ2-5, with TRBD2 matching over 10 bases. The CDR3 is 16 amino acids. The J segment lost 5 bases and the V segment lost 3 bases, leaving 9 bases of the junction unmatched. Germline V gene sequence: CDR1 LNHDA, CDR2 SQIVND (reference sequence). CDR3 protein: CASSIKSGRAKETQYF. In DNA form, the CDR3 reads TGTGCCAGTAGTATTAAGAGCGGGAGGGCCAAGGAGACCCAGTACTTC.

The CDR3 is CASGASPGYEQYF. CDR3 nucleotide sequence: TGTGCCAGTGGGGCCTCACCTGGCTACGAGCAGTACTTC. The rearrangement uses TRBV9 and TRBJ2-7; a weak D match, TRBD1 (5 bases). This CDR3 spans 13 amino acids. Between the trimmed V and J ends, which lost 8 bases and 3 bases, there was a span of 15 bases. The germline V gene encodes CDR1 SGDLS and CDR2 YYNGEE.

The rearrangement links TRBV7-8 to TRBJ1-5; 8 nucleotides match TRBD1. V was clipped by 6 bases and J by 4 bases; unmatched bases: 8. The CDR3 has 15 amino acids. CDR1 SGHVS and CDR2 FQNEAQ come from the germline V gene. This chain's CDR3 is CASRPGQGPNQPQHF. The CDR3 DNA sequence: TGTGCCAGCAGACCTGGACAGGGCCCGAATCAGCCCCAGCATTTT.